This T cell receptor beta chain was sequenced for a study of T cell responses to AZD1222 COVID-19 vaccine. Second-dose intervals of approximately 4 or approximately 12 weeks were pooled. V lost 3 bases to trimming and J lost 8 bases, with 11 bases between them. The CDR3 has 14 amino acids. The germline CDR1 and CDR2 sequences are MDHEN and SYDVKM. Study findings and constraints: Females outnumbered males among donors, who were mostly white British; clonal diversity was possibly underestimated. All repertoire sampling was performed exclusively after the peak T cell response. Vaccination with two AZD1222 doses was followed by a rise in Spike-specific TCR breadth and depth.

Profiling relied on immunoSEQ multiplex PCR, and the TCRdb table lists in-frame clones only, not all of them. The table records 95,000 to 150,000 clones, around 85% of them present only once. Details on this clone: Its cognate antigen is unknown.

This receptor was taken from an adult who received the AZD1222 COVID-19 vaccine. The specimen comprised peripheral blood, sampled 28 days after the second AZD1222 dose. The V gene is TRBV28, the J gene TRBJ1-6; D is unresolved. The CDR3, as DNA: TGTGCCAGCAGTTTTCCGGGTCAGCATTCACCCCTCCACTTT. Its protein product is CASSFPGQHSPLHF.